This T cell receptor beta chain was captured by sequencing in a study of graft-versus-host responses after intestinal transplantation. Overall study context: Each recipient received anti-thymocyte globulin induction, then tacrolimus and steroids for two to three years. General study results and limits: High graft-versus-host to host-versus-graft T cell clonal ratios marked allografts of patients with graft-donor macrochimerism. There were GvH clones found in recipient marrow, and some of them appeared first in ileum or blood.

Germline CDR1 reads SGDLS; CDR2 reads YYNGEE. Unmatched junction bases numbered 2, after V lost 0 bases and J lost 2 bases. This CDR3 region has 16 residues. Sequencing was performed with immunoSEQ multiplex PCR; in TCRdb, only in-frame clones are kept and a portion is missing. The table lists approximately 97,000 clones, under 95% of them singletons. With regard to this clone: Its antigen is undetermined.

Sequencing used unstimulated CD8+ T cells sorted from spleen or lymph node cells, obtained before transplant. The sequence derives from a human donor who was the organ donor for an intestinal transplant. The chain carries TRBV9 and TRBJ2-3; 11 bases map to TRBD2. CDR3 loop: CASSVELAGVTDTQYF. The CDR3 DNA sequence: TGTGCCAGCAGCGTAGAACTAGCGGGAGTCACAGATACGCAGTATTTT.